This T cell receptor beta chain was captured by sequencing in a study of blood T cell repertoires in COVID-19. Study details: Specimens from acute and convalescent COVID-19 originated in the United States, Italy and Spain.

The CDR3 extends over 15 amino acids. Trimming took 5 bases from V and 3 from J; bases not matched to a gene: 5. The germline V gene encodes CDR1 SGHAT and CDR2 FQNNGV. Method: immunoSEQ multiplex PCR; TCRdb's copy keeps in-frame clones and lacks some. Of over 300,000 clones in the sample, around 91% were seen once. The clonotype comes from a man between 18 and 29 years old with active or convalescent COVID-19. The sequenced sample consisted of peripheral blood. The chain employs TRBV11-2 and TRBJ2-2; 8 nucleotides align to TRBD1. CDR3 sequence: CASSPQGVYTGELFF. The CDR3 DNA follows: TGTGCCAGCAGCCCACAGGGGGTATACACCGGGGAGCTGTTTTTT.